This T cell receptor beta chain was documented in a study of blood T cell repertoires in COVID-19. For the study at large: The study counted Cohort 3 donors as recovered given two negative PCRs, clearance, or symptom resolution. Whether acute or convalescent, the COVID-19 samples came from the United States, Italy and Spain.

The germline gives CDR1 MRHNA, CDR2 SNTAGT. The junction had 9 bases not matched to a gene; V was cut back by 5 bases and J by 2 bases. The CDR3 runs to 17 residues. Clones were sequenced by immunoSEQ multiplex PCR, and TCRdb holds only the in-frame ones, with some missing. The data hold some 330,000 clones, with approximately 89% observed a single time. This clone was seen more than once but under ten times. In terms of age and location, participants ranged from about 18 to 90 years and lived in under 30 US areas. Sequenced material: PBMCs or T cells enriched from blood (not recorded which). This TCR was recovered from a man aged 35 to 55 in a cohort exposed to, infected with or recovered from COVID-19 (not recorded which). V and J are TRBV6-4 and TRBJ2-3; 11 nucleotides match TRBD2. As DNA, the CDR3 is TGTGCCAGCAGTCGCCTAGCGGGAGGCTCCTTCACAGATACGCAGTATTTT. Its protein is CASSRLAGGSFTDTQYF.